This T cell receptor (beta chain) stems from a study of T cells in localized non-small cell lung cancer. Findings and limits, study-wide: Clonality of T cells reached its maximum in uninvolved adjacent lung, surpassing tumor.

The assay was immunoSEQ multiplex PCR, and TCRdb's table has in-frame clones only and misses some. The sample yields about 24,000 clones, about 91% seen once. CDR1 and CDR2 from the germline V gene are SGDLS and YYNGEE. Trimming left V 4 bases short and J 7 bases short, with 29 bases between. This CDR3 is 18 amino acids long. Notes on this clone: The antigen is undetermined.

The clonotype originates from a woman between 35 and 70 years old with stage III lung adenocarcinoma. The specimen comprised peripheral blood mononuclear cells, sampled before any cancer treatment. The rearrangement joins TRBV9 to TRBJ1-2; D possibly corresponds to TRBD1 (5 bases). This CDR3 reads CASSSGRSVGGIQSGYTF. The CDR3 bases are TGTGCCAGCAGCTCTGGTCGTAGTGTGGGGGGTATCCAGAGTGGCTACACCTTC.